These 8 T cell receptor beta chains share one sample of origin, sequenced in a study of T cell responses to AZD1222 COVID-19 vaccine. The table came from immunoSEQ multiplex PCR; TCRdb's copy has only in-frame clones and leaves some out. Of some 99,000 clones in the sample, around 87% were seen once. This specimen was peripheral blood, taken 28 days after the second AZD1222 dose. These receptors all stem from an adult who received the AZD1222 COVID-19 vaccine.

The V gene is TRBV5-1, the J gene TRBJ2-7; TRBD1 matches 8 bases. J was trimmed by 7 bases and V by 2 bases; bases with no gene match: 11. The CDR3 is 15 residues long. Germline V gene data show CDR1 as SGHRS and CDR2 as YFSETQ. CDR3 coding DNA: TGCGCCAGCAGCTTAGTTTTCGCAGGGGGCGGTGAGCAGTACTTC. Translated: CASSLVFAGGGEQYF.

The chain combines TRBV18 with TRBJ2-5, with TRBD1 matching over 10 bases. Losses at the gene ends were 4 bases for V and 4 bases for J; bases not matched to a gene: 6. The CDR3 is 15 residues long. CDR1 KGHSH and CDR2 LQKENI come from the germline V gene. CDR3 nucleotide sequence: TGTGCCAGCTCACACGGGGACAGGGGAATAGAGACCCAGTACTTC. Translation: CASSHGDRGIETQYF.

The CDR3, as DNA: TGTGCCAGCAGTTTATCTAGGACAGGGGCGGGAAACATTCAGTACTTC. Translating it yields CASSLSRTGAGNIQYF. The chain has TRBV28 and TRBJ2-4, with TRBD1 matching over 9 bases. The germline CDR1 and CDR2 sequences are MDHEN and SYDVKM. The CDR3 totals 16 residues. With 1 base clipped from V and 6 bases from J, the junction kept 7 bases outside the gene matches.

For the CDR3, the DNA is TGTGCCAGCAGCTTAGGGTTGAACCCGTTTGGGACGATGAACACTGAAGCTTTCTTT. Translation: CASSLGLNPFGTMNTEAFF. The V gene is TRBV7-9, the J gene TRBJ1-1; perhaps TRBD1 as D (5 bases). The V and J ends lost 1 base and 0 bases respectively, with 21 bases between them. The CDR3 runs to 19 residues. Germline V gene data show CDR1 as SEHNR and CDR2 as FQNEAQ (reference sequence).

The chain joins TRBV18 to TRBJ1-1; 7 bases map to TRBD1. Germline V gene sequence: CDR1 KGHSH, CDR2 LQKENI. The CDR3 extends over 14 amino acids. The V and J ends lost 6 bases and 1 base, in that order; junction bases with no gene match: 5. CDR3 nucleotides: TGTGCCAGCTCGTACGACAGGGAGAACACTGAAGCTTTCTTT. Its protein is CASSYDRENTEAFF.

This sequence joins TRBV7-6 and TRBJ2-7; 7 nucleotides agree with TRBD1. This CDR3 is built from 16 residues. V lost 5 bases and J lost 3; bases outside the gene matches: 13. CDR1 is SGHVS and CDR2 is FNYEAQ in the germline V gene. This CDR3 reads CASSASGQAGYYEQYF. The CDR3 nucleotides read TGTGCCAGCAGCGCCTCAGGACAGGCTGGGTACTACGAGCAGTACTTC.

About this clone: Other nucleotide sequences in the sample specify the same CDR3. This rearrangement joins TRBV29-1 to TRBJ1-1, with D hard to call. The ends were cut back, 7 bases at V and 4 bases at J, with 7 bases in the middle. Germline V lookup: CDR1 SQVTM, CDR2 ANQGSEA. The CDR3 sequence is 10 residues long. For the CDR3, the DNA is TGCAGCGCCAGAACCACTGAAGCTTTCTTT. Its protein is CSARTTEAFF.

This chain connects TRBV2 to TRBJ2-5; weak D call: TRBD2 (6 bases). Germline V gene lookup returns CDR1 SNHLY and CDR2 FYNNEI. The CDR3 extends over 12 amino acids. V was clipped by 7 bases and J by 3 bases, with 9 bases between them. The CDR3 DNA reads TGTGCCAGCAACCGGGGGAAAGAGACCCAGTACTTC. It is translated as CASNRGKETQYF.